Below are 14 T cell receptor beta chains sequenced from a single sample in a study of T cell changes during pregnancy in multiple sclerosis. Profiled with immunoSEQ multiplex PCR; TCRdb holds only in-frame clones, not every one. The sample holds 70,000 to 100,000 clones, roughly 93% seen once. Sequenced material: peripheral blood, taken in the third trimester of pregnancy. The receptors come from a female donor with multiple sclerosis, enrolled in a pregnancy study.

This clone appeared once. The chain recombines TRBV11-1 with TRBJ2-7; tentative D call: TRBD1 (6 bases). The V and J ends lost 6 bases and 0 bases respectively, with 9 bases between them. CDR1 SGHAT and CDR2 FQDESV come from the germline V gene (reference sequence). The CDR3 contains 13 residues. Here the CDR3 reads CASRTGYSYEQYF. CDR3 coding DNA: TGTGCCAGCAGAACAGGGTACTCCTACGAGCAGTACTTC.

The chain has TRBV7-2 and TRBJ1-2; D not resolved. Germline CDR1 reads SGHTA; CDR2 reads FQGNSA. Trimming left V 6 bases short and J 0 bases short, with 20 bases between. CDR3 length: 17 amino acids. The CDR3 reads CASSLLGSYGTNYGYTF. In DNA form, the CDR3 reads TGTGCCAGCAGTCTCTTGGGTTCGTACGGGACTAACTATGGCTACACCTTC.

This sequence joins TRBV21-1 and TRBJ1-1; no DNA check was done on the table's D call, TRBD1. TRBV21-1 is recorded as a pseudogene. CDR3 length equals 20 residues. Here the CDR3 DNA reads TGTGCCAGAGAAATACTTCGTGATCCGAGGACCCTGTGGGGGCACACTGAAGCTTTCTTT. It specifies CAREILRDPRTLWGHTEAFF.

The genes are TRBV9 and TRBJ1-1, with 8 bases aligning to TRBD1. The CDR3 consists of 15 residues. Germline CDR1 SGDLS, CDR2 YYNGEE. V was clipped by 5 bases and J by 0 bases; unmatched bases: 6. CDR3 sequence (DNA): TGTGCCAGCAGGGCAGGGGGCGCGGTGAACACTGAAGCTTTCTTT. Protein product: CASRAGGAVNTEAFF.

The chain is built from TRBV5-4 and TRBJ2-1; 9 bases agree with TRBD1. V lost 6 bases, J lost 3 bases, and 7 bases stayed unmatched. The CDR3 has 15 amino acids. CDR1 is SGHNT and CDR2 is YYREEE in the germline V gene (reference sequence). CDR3 sequence reads: CASTGTGNVYNEQFF. The CDR3 coding sequence is TGTGCCAGCACCGGGACAGGGAATGTCTACAATGAGCAGTTCTTC.

The chain recombines TRBV7-6 with TRBJ2-2; 12 positions agree with TRBD2. CDR1 is SGHVS, CDR2 FNYEAQ, per germline. The CDR3 is 20 residues long. The V and J ends lost 1 base and 7 bases, in that order; junction bases with no gene match: 16. The CDR3 DNA reads as TGTGCCAGCAGCTTAGAAGGACTAGCGGGACGAACTATATTAATCGGGGAGCTGTTTTTT. This sequence encodes CASSLEGLAGRTILIGELFF. The complete variable domain, with remaining parts taken from reference TRBV7-6 and TRBJ2-2, reads GAGVSQSPRYKVTKRGQDVALRCDPISGHVSLYWYRQALGQGPEFLTYFNYEAQQDKSGLPNDRFSAERPEGSISTLTIQRTEQRDSAMYRCASSLEGLAGRTILIGELFFGEGSRLTVL.

This rearrangement joins TRBV19 to TRBJ1-4; perhaps TRBD1 as D (5 bases). From germline, CDR1 is LNHDA and CDR2 SQIVND (reference sequence). Trimming stripped 6 bases from V and 6 bases from J, with 17 bases between. This CDR3 comprises 15 residues. CDR3 DNA sequence: TGTGCCAGTAGGCCGGGGGGAGGCAGTCATGAAAAACTGTTTTTT. This translates into CASRPGGGSHEKLFF.

The CDR3 loop is CASSPQGGLAGVYNEQFF. As DNA, the CDR3 is TGTGCCAGCAGCCCCCAGGGGGGACTAGCGGGGGTGTACAATGAGCAGTTCTTC. The chain carries TRBV27 and TRBJ2-1; 14 bases are a match to TRBD2. J gave up 4 bases and V 6 bases, and 11 bases lay outside the gene matches. The CDR3 has 18 amino acids. Looked up from germline, CDR1 is MNHEY and CDR2 is SMNVEV (reference sequence).

The chain has TRBV4-2 and TRBJ1-1; D is unclear. V was pared by 0 bases and J by 8 bases, with 13 bases between. Germline CDR1 and CDR2: LGHNA and YNFKEQ. The CDR3 is 14 residues long. The chain's CDR3 is CASSQDLGGLEAFF. The DNA of the CDR3 is TGTGCCAGCAGCCAAGATTTAGGCGGATTGGAAGCTTTCTTT.

V gene TRBV11-3 combines with J gene TRBJ2-2; 8 bases fit TRBD2. V lost 5 bases, J lost 5 bases, and 4 bases stayed unmatched. The CDR3 has 14 residues. The germline V gene has CDR1 SGHNT and CDR2 YENEEA. CDR3 region: CASSISGSTGELFF. In DNA form, the CDR3 reads TGTGCCAGCAGCATAAGCGGGAGTACCGGGGAGCTGTTTTTT.

In this sample, this clone turned up a few times. The chain has TRBV6-6 and TRBJ2-7; 9 bases line up with TRBD2. Germline V CDR1 and CDR2: MNHNY, SVGAGI (reference sequence). With 6 bases clipped from V and 2 bases from J, the junction kept 8 bases outside the gene matches. The CDR3 contains 15 residues. CDR3: CASRDPSGNAYEQYF. CDR3 nucleotides: TGTGCCAGCAGAGACCCTAGCGGGAACGCCTACGAGCAGTACTTC.

The rearrangement joins TRBV28 to TRBJ2-1; D gene uncertain. Trimming pared 4 bases from V and 7 bases from J, leaving 5 bases between. Germline CDR1 reads MDHEN; CDR2 reads SYDVKM. CDR3 length equals 11 residues. The DNA for the CDR3 is TGTGCCAGCAGTTATCCGAATGAGCAGTTCTTC. Translating gives CASSYPNEQFF.

The chain has TRBV5-1 and TRBJ2-2, with D possibly being TRBD2 (5 bases). CDR3 length: 15 residues. Germline V gene data show CDR1 as SGHRS and CDR2 as YFSETQ. Trimming pared 3 bases from V and 0 bases from J, leaving 9 bases between. The CDR3 DNA follows: TGCGCCAGCAGCTCGGACTCGACGAACACCGGGGAGCTGTTTTTT. Translated, it gives CASSSDSTNTGELFF. The full variable domain, rest sourced from reference TRBV5-1 and TRBJ2-2, is KAGVTQTPRYLIKTRGQQVTLSCSPISGHRSVSWYQQTPGQGLQFLFEYFSETQRNKGNFPGRFSGRQFSNSRSEMNVSTLELGDSALYLCASSSDSTNTGELFFGEGSRLTVL.

The V and J genes are TRBV27 and TRBJ1-5; tentatively, D is TRBD1 (5 bases). The CDR3 is 14 amino acids. Trimming took 1 base from V and 2 from J, leaving 6 bases between them. Germline CDR1 reads MNHEY; CDR2 reads SMNVEV (reference sequence). CDR3 DNA sequence: TGTGCCAGCAGTTTATTCAGGGGCAATCAGCCCCAGCATTTT. Its translation is CASSLFRGNQPQHF.